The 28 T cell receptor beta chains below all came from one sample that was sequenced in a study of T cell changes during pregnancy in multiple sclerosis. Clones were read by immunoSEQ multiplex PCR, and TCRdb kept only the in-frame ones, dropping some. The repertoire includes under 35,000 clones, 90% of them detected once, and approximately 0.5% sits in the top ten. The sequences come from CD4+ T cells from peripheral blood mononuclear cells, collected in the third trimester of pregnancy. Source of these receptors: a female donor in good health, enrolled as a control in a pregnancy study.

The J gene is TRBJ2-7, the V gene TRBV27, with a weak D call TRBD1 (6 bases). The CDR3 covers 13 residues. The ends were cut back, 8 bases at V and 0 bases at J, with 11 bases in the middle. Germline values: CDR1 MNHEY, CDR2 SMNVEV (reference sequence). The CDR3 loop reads CASVDRSSYEQYF. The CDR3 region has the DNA TGTGCCAGCGTCGACAGGAGCTCCTACGAGCAGTACTTC.

In DNA form, the CDR3 reads TGTGCCAGCAGCTCTCCGGGACTAGGGAGCGAGCAGTACTTC. Translated: CASSSPGLGSEQYF. The V gene is TRBV5-4, the J gene TRBJ2-7; 8 bases align to TRBD2. The length of the CDR3 is 14 residues. J gave up 6 bases and V 3 bases, and 8 bases lay outside the gene matches. In germline, CDR1 is SGHNT, CDR2 YYREEE (reference sequence).

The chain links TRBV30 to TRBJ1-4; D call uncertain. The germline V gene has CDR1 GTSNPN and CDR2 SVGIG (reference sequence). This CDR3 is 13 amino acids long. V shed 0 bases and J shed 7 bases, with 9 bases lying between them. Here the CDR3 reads CAWSVRGGEKLFF. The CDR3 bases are TGTGCCTGGAGTGTTCGAGGAGGTGAAAAACTGTTTTTT.

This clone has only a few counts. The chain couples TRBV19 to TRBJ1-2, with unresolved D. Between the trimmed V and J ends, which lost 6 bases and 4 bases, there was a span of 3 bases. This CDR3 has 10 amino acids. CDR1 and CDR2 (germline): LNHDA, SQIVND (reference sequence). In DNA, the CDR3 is TGTGCCAGTAGCGGCTATGGCTACACCTTC. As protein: CASSGYGYTF.

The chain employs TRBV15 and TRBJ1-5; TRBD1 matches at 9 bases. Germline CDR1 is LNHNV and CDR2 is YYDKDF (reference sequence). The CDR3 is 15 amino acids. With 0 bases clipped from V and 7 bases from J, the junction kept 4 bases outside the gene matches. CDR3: CATSRDLGTGQPQHF. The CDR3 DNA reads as TGTGCCACCAGCAGAGATTTGGGGACAGGGCAGCCCCAGCATTTT.

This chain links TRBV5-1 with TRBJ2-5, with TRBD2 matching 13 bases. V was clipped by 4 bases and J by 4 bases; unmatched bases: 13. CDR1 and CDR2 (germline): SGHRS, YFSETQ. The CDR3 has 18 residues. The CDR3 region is CASSLTSGGTPWGETQYF. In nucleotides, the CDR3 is TGCGCCAGCAGCCTGACTAGCGGGGGGACACCTTGGGGAGAGACCCAGTACTTC. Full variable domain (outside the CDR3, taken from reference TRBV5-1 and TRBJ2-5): KAGVTQTPRYLIKTRGQQVTLSCSPISGHRSVSWYQQTPGQGLQFLFEYFSETQRNKGNFPGRFSGRQFSNSRSEMNVSTLELGDSALYLCASSLTSGGTPWGETQYFGPGTRLLVL.

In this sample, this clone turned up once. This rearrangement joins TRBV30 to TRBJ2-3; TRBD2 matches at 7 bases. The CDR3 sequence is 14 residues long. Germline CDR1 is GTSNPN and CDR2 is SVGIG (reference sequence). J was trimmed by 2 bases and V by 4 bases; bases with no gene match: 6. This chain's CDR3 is CAWTKGGDTDTQYF. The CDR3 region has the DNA TGTGCCTGGACCAAGGGAGGGGACACAGATACGCAGTATTTT.

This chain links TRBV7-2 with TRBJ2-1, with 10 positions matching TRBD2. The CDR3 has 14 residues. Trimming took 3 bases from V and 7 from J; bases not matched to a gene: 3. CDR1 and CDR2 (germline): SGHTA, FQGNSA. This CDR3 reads CASSFSSGGNEQFF. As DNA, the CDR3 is TGTGCCAGCAGCTTTTCTAGCGGGGGAAATGAGCAGTTCTTC.

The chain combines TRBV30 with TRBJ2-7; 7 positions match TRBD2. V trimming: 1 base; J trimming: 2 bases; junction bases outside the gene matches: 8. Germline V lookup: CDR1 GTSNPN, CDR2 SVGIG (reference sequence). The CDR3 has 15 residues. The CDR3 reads CAWSARASGTYEQYF. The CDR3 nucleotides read TGTGCCTGGAGTGCGAGAGCTAGCGGTACCTACGAGCAGTACTTC.

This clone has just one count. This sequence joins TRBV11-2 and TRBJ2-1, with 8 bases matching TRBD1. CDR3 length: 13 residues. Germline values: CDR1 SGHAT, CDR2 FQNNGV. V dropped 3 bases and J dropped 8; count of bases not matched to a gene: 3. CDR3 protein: CASSLDREDEQFF. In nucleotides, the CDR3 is TGTGCCAGCAGCTTGGACAGGGAGGATGAGCAGTTCTTC.

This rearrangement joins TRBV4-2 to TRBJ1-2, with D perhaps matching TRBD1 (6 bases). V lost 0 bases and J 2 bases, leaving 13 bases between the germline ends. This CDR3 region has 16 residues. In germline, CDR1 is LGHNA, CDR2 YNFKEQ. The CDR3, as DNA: TGTGCCAGCAGCCAAGAAGGCCGGGACACCAACTATGGCTACACCTTC. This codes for CASSQEGRDTNYGYTF.

CDR3 protein: CASSLTAQGAAYNEQFF. CDR3 DNA sequence: TGTGCCAGCAGCTTAACGGCGCAGGGGGCAGCTTACAATGAGCAGTTCTTC. The gene calls are TRBV7-9 and TRBJ2-1, with TRBD1 matching 8 bases. Losses at the gene ends were 2 bases for V and 4 bases for J; bases not matched to a gene: 10. This CDR3 region has 17 residues. Germline V lookup: CDR1 SEHNR, CDR2 FQNEAQ (reference sequence).

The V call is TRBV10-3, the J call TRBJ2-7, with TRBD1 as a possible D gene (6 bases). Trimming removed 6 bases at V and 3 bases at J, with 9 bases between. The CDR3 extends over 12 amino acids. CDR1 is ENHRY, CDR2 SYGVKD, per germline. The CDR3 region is CAIRGHNYEQYF. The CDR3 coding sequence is TGTGCCATCAGGGGACATAACTACGAGCAGTACTTC.

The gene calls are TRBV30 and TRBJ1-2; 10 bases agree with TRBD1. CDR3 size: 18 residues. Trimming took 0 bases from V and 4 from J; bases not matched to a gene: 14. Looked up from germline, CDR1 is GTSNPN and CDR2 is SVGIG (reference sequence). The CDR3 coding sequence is TGTGCCTGGAGTGTATATTCCCCGGGACAGGGGCCCCTCTATGGCTACACCTTC. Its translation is CAWSVYSPGQGPLYGYTF.

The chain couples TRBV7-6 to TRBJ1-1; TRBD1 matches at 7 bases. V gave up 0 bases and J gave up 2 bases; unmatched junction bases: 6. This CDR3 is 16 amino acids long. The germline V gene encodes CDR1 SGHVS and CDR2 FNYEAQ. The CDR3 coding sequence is TGTGCCAGCAGCTTAGCGCGGGCAGGGGGTAACACTGAAGCTTTCTTT. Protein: CASSLARAGGNTEAFF.

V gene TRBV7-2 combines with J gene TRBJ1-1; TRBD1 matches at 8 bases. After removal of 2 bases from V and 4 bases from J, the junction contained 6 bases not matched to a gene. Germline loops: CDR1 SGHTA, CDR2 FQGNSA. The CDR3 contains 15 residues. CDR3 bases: TGTGCCAGCAGCTTAAATCCAGGGGGCGGCACTGAAGCTTTCTTT. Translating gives CASSLNPGGGTEAFF. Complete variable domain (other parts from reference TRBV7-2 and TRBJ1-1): GAGVSQSPSNKVTEKGKDVELRCDPISGHTALYWYRQSLGQGLEFLIYFQGNSAPDKSGLPSDRFSAERTGGSVSTLTIQRTQQEDSAVYLCASSLNPGGGTEAFFGQGTRLTVV.

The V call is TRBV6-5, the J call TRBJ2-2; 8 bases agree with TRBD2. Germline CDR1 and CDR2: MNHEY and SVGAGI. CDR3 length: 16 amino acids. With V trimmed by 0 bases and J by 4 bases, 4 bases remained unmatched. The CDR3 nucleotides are TGTGCCAGCAGTTACTCCGGGACTAGGGGCACCGGGGAGCTGTTTTTT. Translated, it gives CASSYSGTRGTGELFF.

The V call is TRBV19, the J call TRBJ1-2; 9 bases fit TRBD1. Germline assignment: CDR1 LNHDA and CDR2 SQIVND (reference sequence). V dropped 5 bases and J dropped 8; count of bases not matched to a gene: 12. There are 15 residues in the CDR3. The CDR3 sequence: CASSVTGGKDGGYTF. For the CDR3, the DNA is TGTGCCAGTAGTGTGACAGGGGGAAAGGACGGCGGCTACACCTTC.

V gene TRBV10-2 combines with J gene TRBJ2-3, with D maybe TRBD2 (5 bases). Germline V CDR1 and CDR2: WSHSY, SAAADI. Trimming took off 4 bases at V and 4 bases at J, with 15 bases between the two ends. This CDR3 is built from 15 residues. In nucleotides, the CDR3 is TGCGCCAGCAGTGTGCGAGGGAGTTCAGCAGATACGCAGTATTTT. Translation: CASSVRGSSADTQYF.

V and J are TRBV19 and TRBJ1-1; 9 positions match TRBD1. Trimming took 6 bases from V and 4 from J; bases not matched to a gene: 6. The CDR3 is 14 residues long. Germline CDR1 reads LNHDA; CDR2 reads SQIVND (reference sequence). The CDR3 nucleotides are TGTGCCAGTAGCCTACAGGGGGCAGGCACTGAAGCTTTCTTT. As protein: CASSLQGAGTEAFF.

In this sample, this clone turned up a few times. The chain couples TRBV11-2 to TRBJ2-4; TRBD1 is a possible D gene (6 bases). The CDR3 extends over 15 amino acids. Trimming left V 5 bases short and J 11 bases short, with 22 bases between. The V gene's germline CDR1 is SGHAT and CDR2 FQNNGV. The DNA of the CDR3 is TGTGCCAGCAGCGTCGGGACAATCACCGCTAATTTTCAGTACTTC. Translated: CASSVGTITANFQYF.

The chain's CDR3 is CASSEISGGFAFF. The CDR3 nucleotides read TGTGCCAGCAGTGAAATTTCGGGGGGCTTCGCTTTCTTT. The rearrangement joins TRBV2 to TRBJ1-1, with a weak D call TRBD1 (6 bases). The germline gives CDR1 SNHLY, CDR2 FYNNEI. The CDR3 has 13 amino acids. V lost 2 bases and J 11 bases, leaving 15 bases between the germline ends.

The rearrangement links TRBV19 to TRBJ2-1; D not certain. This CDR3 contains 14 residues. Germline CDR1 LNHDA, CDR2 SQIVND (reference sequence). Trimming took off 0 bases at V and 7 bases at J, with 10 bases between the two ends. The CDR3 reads CASSIERGANEQFF. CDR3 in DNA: TGTGCCAGTAGTATAGAAAGAGGTGCTAATGAGCAGTTCTTC. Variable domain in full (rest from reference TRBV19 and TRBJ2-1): DGGITQSPKYLFRKEGQNVTLSCEQNLNHDAMYWYRQDPGQGLRLIYYSQIVNDFQKGDIAEGYSVSREKKESFPLTVTSAQKNPTAFYLCASSIERGANEQFFGPGTRLTVL.

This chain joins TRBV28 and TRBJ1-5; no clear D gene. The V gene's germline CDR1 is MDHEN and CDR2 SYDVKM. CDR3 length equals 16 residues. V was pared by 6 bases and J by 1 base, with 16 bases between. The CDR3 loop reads CASSPYGSPSNQPQHF. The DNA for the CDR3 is TGTGCCAGCAGCCCGTACGGGTCGCCGAGCAATCAGCCCCAGCATTTT.

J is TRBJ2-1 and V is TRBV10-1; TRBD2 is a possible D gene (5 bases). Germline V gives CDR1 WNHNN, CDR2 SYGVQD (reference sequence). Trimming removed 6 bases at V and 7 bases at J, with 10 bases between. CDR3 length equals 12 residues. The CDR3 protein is CASSPDSNEQFF. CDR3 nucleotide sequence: TGCGCCAGCAGCCCGGACTCAAATGAGCAGTTCTTC.

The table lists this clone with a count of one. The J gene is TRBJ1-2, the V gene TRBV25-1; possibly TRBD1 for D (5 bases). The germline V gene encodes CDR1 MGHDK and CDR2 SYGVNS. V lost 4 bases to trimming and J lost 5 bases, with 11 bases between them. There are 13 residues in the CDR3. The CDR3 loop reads CASSGLTDYGYTF. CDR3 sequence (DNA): TGTGCCAGCAGTGGGCTGACAGATTATGGCTACACCTTC.

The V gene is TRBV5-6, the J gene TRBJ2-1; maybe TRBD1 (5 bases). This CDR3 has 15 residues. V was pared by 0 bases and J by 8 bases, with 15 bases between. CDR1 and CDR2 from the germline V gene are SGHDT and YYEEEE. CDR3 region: CASSLAGQPTDEQFF. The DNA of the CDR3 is TGTGCCAGCAGCTTGGCGGGCCAACCGACAGATGAGCAGTTCTTC.

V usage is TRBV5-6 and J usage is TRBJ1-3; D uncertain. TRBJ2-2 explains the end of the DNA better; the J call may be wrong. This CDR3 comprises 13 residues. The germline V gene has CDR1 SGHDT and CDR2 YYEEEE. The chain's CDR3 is CASSLAVPGELFF. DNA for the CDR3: TGTGCCAGCAGCTTGGCTGTACCCGGGGAGCTGTTTTTT.